This entry lists 29 T cell receptor beta chains sequenced from one sample in a study of neurological immune-mediated disorders. A single record per CDR3 protein comes from TCRdb applying MiXCR to the 5' RACE reads. Found here are over 25,000 distinct CDR3 sequences, 9% to 13% of them singletons; the top ten hold 5.5% to 7%. The sequenced material came from PBMCs. The origin of the receptors is a woman between 55 and 75 years old in good health.

In its sample, this clonotype was seen once. The V gene is TRBV12-3 or TRBV12-4, the J gene TRBJ2-2, with a weak D call TRBD1 (6 bases). CDR3 length: 15 amino acids. V lost 4 bases to trimming and J lost 9 bases, with 18 bases between them. The CDR3 region is CASSSQRTAVWELFF. In DNA form, the CDR3 reads TGTGCCAGCAGTTCCCAACGGACAGCGGTGTGGGAGCTGTTTTTT.

This clonotype was seen at least ten times. The chain links TRBV12-3 or TRBV12-4 to TRBJ2-1; D may match TRBD1 or TRBD2 (5 bases each). Trimming took 5 bases from V and 10 from J, leaving 9 bases between them. The CDR3 loop spans 11 amino acids. Written as DNA, the CDR3 is TGTGCCAGCAGTCCCGAGGGGGAGCAGTTCTTC. This translates into CASSPEGEQFF.

This clonotype was found many times. The chain uses TRBV20-1 and TRBJ2-7; 10 nucleotides match TRBD2. The length of the CDR3 is 13 residues. The V and J ends lost 6 bases and 3 bases, in that order; junction bases with no gene match: 5. Germline CDR1 and CDR2: DFQATT and SNEGSKA (reference sequence). The CDR3 reads CSAEGLADYEQYF. For the CDR3, the DNA is TGCAGTGCAGAAGGACTAGCGGACTACGAGCAGTACTTC.

This clonotype was observed a single time. The chain links TRBV6-5 to TRBJ1-5, with D perhaps TRBD1 (5 bases). Trimming removed 11 bases from V and 4 bases from J, with 15 bases in between. This CDR3 contains 13 residues. Looked up from germline, CDR1 is MNHEY and CDR2 is SVGAGI. As DNA, the CDR3 is TGTGCCGCCGCAGGGCAGAGAAATCAGCCCCAGCATTTT. Translation: CAAAGQRNQPQHF.

V usage is TRBV2 and J usage is TRBJ2-7, with 9 bases matching TRBD1. CDR3 length: 13 amino acids. The junction had 11 bases not matched to a gene; V was cut back by 7 bases and J by 10 bases. Germline CDR1 and CDR2: SNHLY and FYNNEI. The CDR3 region is CASTDRGSYYQYF. CDR3 nucleotides: TGTGCCAGCACGGACAGGGGTTCCTACTATCAGTACTTC.

This clonotype was counted at least ten times. This chain uses TRBV7-6 with TRBJ1-1; D is uncertain. Germline V gene data show CDR1 as SGHVS and CDR2 as FNYEAQ. V shed 1 base and J shed 5 bases, with 8 bases lying between them. This CDR3 region has 13 residues. The CDR3 region has the DNA TGTGCCAGCAGCTTAGGTGGCGAAACTGAAGCTTTCTTT. Encoded protein: CASSLGGETEAFF. The whole variable domain, filled in from reference TRBV7-6 and TRBJ1-1, reads GAGVSQSPRYKVTKRGQDVALRCDPISGHVSLYWYRQALGQGPEFLTYFNYEAQQDKSGLPNDRFSAERPEGSISTLTIQRTEQRDSAMYRCASSLGGETEAFFGQGTRLTVV.

This clonotype appeared many times. CDR3 nucleotide sequence: TGTGCCAGCAGCTTACAGGGCTTGGGGACCGGGGAGCTGTTTTTT. This sequence encodes CASSLQGLGTGELFF. The chain employs TRBV7-2 and TRBJ2-2, with a possible D match to TRBD1 (5 bases). There are 15 residues in the CDR3. Germline values: CDR1 SGHTA, CDR2 FQGNSA. Trimming took 2 bases from V and 5 from J, leaving 12 bases between them. The complete variable domain, with remaining parts taken from reference TRBV7-2 and TRBJ2-2, reads GAGVSQSPSNKVTEKGKDVELRCDPISGHTALYWYRQSLGQGLEFLIYFQGNSAPDKSGLPSDRFSAERTGGSVSTLTIQRTQQEDSAVYLCASSLQGLGTGELFFGEGSRLTVL.

This clonotype was counted many times. V is TRBV20-1 and J is TRBJ2-3; possibly TRBD1 for D (6 bases). The CDR3 runs 15 residues. V lost 5 bases to trimming and J lost 6 bases, with 21 bases between them. CDR1 and CDR2 (germline): DFQATT, SNEGSKA (reference sequence). CDR3 protein: CSAGPRDNLFDTQYF. DNA for the CDR3: TGCAGTGCTGGACCCCGGGACAACCTCTTTGATACGCAGTATTTT.

On this clonotype: One base away lies a much larger clone, so this may be a sequencing read error. CDR3 protein: CASSKNQGQFYEQYF. The CDR3 DNA is TGTGCCAGCAGCAAGAATCAGGGACAGTTCTACGAGCAGTACTTC. The genes are TRBV7-2 and TRBJ2-7; TRBD1 matches 7 bases. The junction had 10 bases not matched to a gene; V was cut back by 5 bases and J by 3 bases. This CDR3 has 15 amino acids. Germline V gives CDR1 SGHTA, CDR2 FQGNSA.

This clonotype was counted many times. This rearrangement joins TRBV24-1 to TRBJ2-1, with 10 bases identical to TRBD2. The ends lost 3 bases at V and 3 bases at J; junction bases unmatched: 4. This CDR3 contains 16 residues. The V gene's germline CDR1 is KGHDR and CDR2 SFDVKD. The chain's CDR3 is CATSDTSGTRYNEQFF. CDR3 nucleotides: TGTGCCACCAGTGATACTAGCGGGACGCGCTACAATGAGCAGTTCTTC.

This clonotype was counted at least ten times. This chain uses TRBV6-6 with TRBJ1-3, with 9 bases fitting TRBD1. This CDR3 contains 17 residues. The V gene end was trimmed by 5 bases and the J gene end by 2 bases; junction bases not matched to a gene: 10. Germline-derived CDR1 and CDR2 are MNHNY and SVGAGI (reference sequence). The CDR3 spells CASSPVPGQGTGNTIYF. Written as DNA, the CDR3 is TGTGCCAGCAGTCCTGTCCCGGGACAGGGTACTGGAAACACCATATATTTT.

V is TRBV4-1 and J is TRBJ2-5, with D maybe TRBD1 (6 bases). Germline lookup yields CDR1 MGHRA and CDR2 YSYEKL. This CDR3 has 16 amino acids. V lost 3 bases to trimming and J lost 2 bases, with 16 bases between them. In nucleotides, the CDR3 is TGCGCCAGCAGCCATGACCCAGGGGAAGTGCAAGAGACCCAGTACTTC. Amino acids: CASSHDPGEVQETQYF.

This clonotype has at least ten counts. This chain connects TRBV29-1 to TRBJ1-1; D might be TRBD1 (5 bases). The CDR3 is 14 amino acids. In germline, CDR1 is SQVTM, CDR2 ANQGSEA. V lost 0 bases to trimming and J lost 4 bases, with 12 bases between them. CDR3 loop: CSVEDLSQGTEAFF. The CDR3 nucleotides are TGCAGCGTTGAAGATCTCAGTCAGGGCACTGAAGCTTTCTTT.

This clonotype showed up many times. The chain is built from TRBV4-2 and TRBJ2-7; 8 bases are shared with TRBD1. V gave up 4 bases and J gave up 4 bases; unmatched junction bases: 15. CDR1 and CDR2 (germline): LGHNA, YNFKEQ. The CDR3 has 17 residues. The CDR3 DNA reads TGTGCCAGCAGCCCGGAGGTGCGGACAGGGACGATGTACGAGCAGTACTTC. Translation: CASSPEVRTGTMYEQYF.

On this clonotype: A much larger clone lies one base from this, so it may be a read error. The V and J genes are TRBV7-9 and TRBJ2-6, with 7 bases identical to TRBD1. The CDR3 loop spans 16 amino acids. The germline V gene encodes CDR1 SEHNR and CDR2 FQNEAQ (reference sequence). The J segment lost 3 bases and the V segment lost 5 bases, leaving 7 bases of the junction unmatched. This chain's CDR3 is CASSPWAGGGANVLTF. Written as DNA, the CDR3 is TGTGCCAGCAGCCCCTGGGCAGGGGGTGGGGCCAACGTCCTGACTTTC. The full variable domain, in which reference TRBV7-9 and TRBJ2-6 provide the parts outside the CDR3, is DTGVSQNPRHKITKRGQNVTFRCDPISEHNRLYWYRQTLGQGPEFLTYFQNEAQLEKSRLLSDRFSAERPKGSFSTLEIQRTEQGDSAMYLCASSPWAGGGANVLTFGAGSRLTVL.

At least ten counts were recorded for this clonotype. The V and J genes are TRBV12-3 or TRBV12-4 and TRBJ2-7; TRBD2 might be the D (7 bases). The V and J ends lost 6 bases and 5 bases respectively, with 17 bases between them. The CDR3 consists of 14 residues. CDR3: CASSPIRGAHEQYF. CDR3 DNA sequence: TGTGCCAGCAGCCCGATTCGGGGGGCCCACGAGCAGTACTTC.

This clonotype was counted many times. The CDR3 spells CASRPGQEFSYEQYF. CDR3 coding DNA: TGTGCCAGCAGACCGGGACAGGAATTCTCCTACGAGCAGTACTTC. The chain is built from TRBV27 and TRBJ2-7; TRBD1 aligns across 8 bases. The CDR3 has 15 residues. The V gene end was trimmed by 6 bases and the J gene end by 0 bases; junction bases not matched to a gene: 7. Germline assignment: CDR1 MNHEY and CDR2 SMNVEV (reference sequence).

Concerning this clonotype itself: A read error may be the cause here, since a much bigger clone is one base away. The rearrangement uses TRBV7-8 and TRBJ2-2, with D possibly TRBD1 on 6 matching bases. The CDR3 is made up of 16 amino acids. Looked up from germline, CDR1 is SGHVS and CDR2 is FQNEAQ. The CDR3 region is CASSFEGGSGTGEQFF. In DNA, the CDR3 is TGTGCCAGCAGCTTCGAAGGGGGATCGGGTACCGGGGAGCAGTTTTTT.

Concerning this clonotype: At one boundary the junction diverges from the germline segment, which might be a read error. The V and J genes are TRBV5-1 and TRBJ1-1; D is perhaps TRBD1 (5 bases). The germline V gene has CDR1 SGHRS and CDR2 YFSETQ. The CDR3 covers 14 residues. CDR3: CTSSSGPRGTEAFF. CDR3 coding DNA: TGCACCAGCAGCTCGGGCCCGAGGGGCACTGAAGCTTTCTTT.

This clonotype was found many times. The chain combines TRBV25-1 with TRBJ1-2; D not certain. This CDR3 region has 12 residues. CDR1 and CDR2 (germline): MGHDK, SYGVNS. The V and J ends lost 3 bases and 0 bases respectively, with 2 bases between them. The CDR3 loop reads CASSEPNYGYTF. Written as DNA, the CDR3 is TGTGCCAGCAGTGAGCCTAACTATGGCTACACCTTC.

This clonotype was found many times. The chain employs TRBV20-1 and TRBJ2-1; the match to TRBD2 covers 7 bases. J gave up 0 bases and V 4 bases, and 3 bases lay outside the gene matches. This CDR3 is 14 amino acids long. The germline V gene encodes CDR1 DFQATT and CDR2 SNEGSKA (reference sequence). CDR3 coding DNA: TGCAGTGCTACAGCGGGAAGCTCCTACAATGAGCAGTTCTTC. It encodes CSATAGSSYNEQFF.

At least ten counts were recorded for this clonotype. CDR3 nucleotides: TGTGCCAGTAGTTCGGGACAGGGGGCAGGATACGAGCAGTACTTC. This codes for CASSSGQGAGYEQYF. V usage is TRBV19 and J usage is TRBJ2-7; the match to TRBD1 covers 12 bases. Germline CDR1 and CDR2: LNHDA and SQIVND (reference sequence). With V trimmed by 5 bases and J by 4 bases, 6 bases remained unmatched. CDR3 length: 15 residues.

This clonotype was counted at least ten times. The chain couples TRBV2 to TRBJ1-1, with D possibly TRBD1 on 6 matching bases. Germline V gene sequence: CDR1 SNHLY, CDR2 FYNNEI. The CDR3 extends over 14 amino acids. V dropped 6 bases and J dropped 4 bases, with 15 bases sitting between them. CDR3 loop: CASSRGGGFTEAFF. Written as DNA, the CDR3 is TGTGCCAGCAGCCGAGGGGGAGGGTTCACTGAAGCTTTCTTT. The full variable domain, its missing parts supplied by reference TRBV2 and TRBJ1-1, is EPEVTQTPSHQVTQMGQEVILRCVPISNHLYFYWYRQILGQKVEFLVSFYNNEISEKSEIFDDQFSVERPDGSNFTLKIRSTKLEDSAMYFCASSRGGGFTEAFFGQGTRLTVV.

This clonotype was detected ten times or more. The rearrangement joins TRBV5-1 to TRBJ1-4, with unresolved D. From germline, CDR1 is SGHRS and CDR2 YFSETQ. Deletions cut 0 bases from V and 8 bases from J, with 11 bases between. CDR3 length: 14 amino acids. DNA for the CDR3: TGCGCCAGCAGCTTGGGGGAGACCCCCGAAAAACTGTTTTTT. The encoded protein is CASSLGETPEKLFF.

This clonotype was seen ten or more times. The J gene is TRBJ1-2, the V gene TRBV3-1; 8 nucleotides match TRBD1. With 1 base clipped from V and 8 bases from J, the junction kept 12 bases outside the gene matches. Germline lookup yields CDR1 LGHDT and CDR2 YNNKEL (reference sequence). This CDR3 has 16 residues. This chain's CDR3 is CASSQGGGTGHRGYTF. As DNA, the CDR3 is TGTGCCAGCAGCCAAGGGGGGGGGACAGGCCACCGCGGCTACACCTTC.

The V and J genes are TRBV12-3 or TRBV12-4 and TRBJ1-1; no reliable D call. Trimming removed 10 bases from V and 1 base from J, with 10 bases in between. The CDR3 extends over 12 amino acids. The CDR3 bases are TGTGCCACCCAGTTTTGGAACACTGAAGCTTTCTTT. Amino acids: CATQFWNTEAFF.

This clonotype occurred many times. The chain recombines TRBV5-1 with TRBJ1-2, with D possibly matching TRBD1 (5 bases). Germline V CDR1 and CDR2: SGHRS, YFSETQ. Trimming removed 2 bases at V and 7 bases at J, with 15 bases between. CDR3 length: 14 amino acids. The CDR3 coding sequence is TGCGCCAGCAGCTTCCGGGGCCTCGGGGCTGGCTACACCTTC. This sequence encodes CASSFRGLGAGYTF. Supplemented by reference TRBV5-1 and TRBJ1-2, the full variable domain reads KAGVTQTPRYLIKTRGQQVTLSCSPISGHRSVSWYQQTPGQGLQFLFEYFSETQRNKGNFPGRFSGRQFSNSRSEMNVSTLELGDSALYLCASSFRGLGAGYTFGSGTRLTVV.

This clonotype was seen repeatedly, ten times or more. J is TRBJ2-5 and V is TRBV2; 8 bases line up with TRBD1. The CDR3 runs to 14 residues. V was pared by 7 bases and J by 1 base, with 5 bases of the junction left unmatched. Germline values: CDR1 SNHLY, CDR2 FYNNEI. The CDR3 loop reads CASKTGDVQETQYF. For the CDR3, the DNA is TGTGCCAGCAAGACAGGGGACGTCCAAGAGACCCAGTACTTC.

This clonotype was seen repeatedly, ten times or more. The chain employs TRBV12-3 or TRBV12-4 and TRBJ1-4, with 8 positions matching TRBD1. Germline trimming cut 2 bases from V and 10 bases from J; bases unmatched to any gene: 6. This CDR3 is 14 amino acids long. The DNA for the CDR3 is TGTGCCAGCAGTTTACAGGGGGCTTCGGGAAAACTGTTTTTT. Protein sequence: CASSLQGASGKLFF.